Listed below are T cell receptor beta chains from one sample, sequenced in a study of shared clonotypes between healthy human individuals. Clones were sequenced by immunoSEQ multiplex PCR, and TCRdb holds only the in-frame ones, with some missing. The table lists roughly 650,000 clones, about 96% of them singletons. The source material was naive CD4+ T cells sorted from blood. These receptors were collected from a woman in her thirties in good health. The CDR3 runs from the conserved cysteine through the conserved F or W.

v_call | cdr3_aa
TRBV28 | CASSFASRWKFF
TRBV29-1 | CSVEVGHGTGELFF
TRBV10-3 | CAISDLNTGELFF
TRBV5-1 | CASSAIPGENTGELFF
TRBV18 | CASSPDRGSGRAATDTQYF
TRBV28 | CASSSGQLNQPQHF
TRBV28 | CASSVDGSNQPQHF
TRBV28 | CASSHRGGGTETQYF
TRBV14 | CASSLGLASSYEQYF
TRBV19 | CASKQGGGNNEQFF
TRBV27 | CASSLEPPMLAGNTGELFF
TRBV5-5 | CASNLGLAGAETQYF
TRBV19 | CASSIVSKRYNEQFF
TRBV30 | CAWSVAGTGVEQYF
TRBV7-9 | CASSLAELSYNEQFF
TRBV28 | CASWTGGVNEQFF
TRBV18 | CASSPRGRADLGEQFF
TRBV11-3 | CASSLTEGNTIYF
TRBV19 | CASSIIYEGGAEAFF
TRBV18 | CASSPEGGAYGYTF
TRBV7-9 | CASSLEADYGYTF
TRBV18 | CASSPPGRSSYEQYF
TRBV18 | CASSPRGQVNTEAFF
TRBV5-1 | CASSLGAATSVGTQYF
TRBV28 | CASSLRNRGYTF
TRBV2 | CASSSRDRGPSTEAFF
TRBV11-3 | CASSNTGTGGGTQYF
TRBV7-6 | CASSLVNYNEQFF
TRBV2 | CASKGGVNEQFF
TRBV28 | CASSPKRDSVQETQYF
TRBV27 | CASSLGVYQETQYF
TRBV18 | CASSRQGAPQETQYF
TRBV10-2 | CASQREGPREQYF
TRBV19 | CASSPVFSGARNTEAFF
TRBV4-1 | CASSLKTGTSGRSADTQYF
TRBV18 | CASSPRGGDTQYF
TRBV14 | CASSRDQTGSLPEAFF
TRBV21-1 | CASSKPSGSSTDTQYF
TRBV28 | CASSLSGGLHEQYF
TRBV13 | CASSPWDRGSYNEQFF
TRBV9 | CASSPGTSRLDEQFF